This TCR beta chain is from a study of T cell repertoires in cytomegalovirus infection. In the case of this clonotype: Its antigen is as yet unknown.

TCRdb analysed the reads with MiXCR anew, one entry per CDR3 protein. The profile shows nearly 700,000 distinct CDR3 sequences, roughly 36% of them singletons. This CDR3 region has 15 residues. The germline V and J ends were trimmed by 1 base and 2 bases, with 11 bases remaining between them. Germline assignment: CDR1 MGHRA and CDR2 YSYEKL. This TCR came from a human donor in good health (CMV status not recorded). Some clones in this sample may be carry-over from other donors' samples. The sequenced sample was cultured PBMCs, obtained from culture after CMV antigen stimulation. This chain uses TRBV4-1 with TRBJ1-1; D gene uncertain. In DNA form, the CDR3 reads TGCGCCAGCAGCCAAGTGGGTTTGAGCAACACTGAAGCTTTCTTT. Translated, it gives CASSQVGLSNTEAFF.